The 4 T cell receptor beta chains given below trace back to one sample, sequenced in a study of blood T cell repertoires in COVID-19. The assay was immunoSEQ multiplex PCR, and TCRdb's table has in-frame clones only and misses some. The sample lists some 300,000 clones, 89% seen once, with 1.7% in the top ten. What was sequenced was PBMCs or T cells enriched from blood (not recorded which). Receptors were obtained from a middle-aged woman who had recovered from COVID-19.

The chain recombines TRBV18 with TRBJ2-6, with D perhaps TRBD1 (5 bases). The CDR3 has 15 residues. V was cut by 4 bases and J by 4 bases, with 11 bases left in between. Germline V gene data show CDR1 as KGHSH and CDR2 as LQKENI. The CDR3 DNA sequence: TGTGCCAGCTCACTAGGGGATAGGGGGGCCAACGTCCTGACTTTC. Its protein is CASSLGDRGANVLTF.

This chain links TRBV19 with TRBJ1-1; 7 positions agree with TRBD1. From germline, CDR1 is LNHDA and CDR2 SQIVND (reference sequence). V was pared by 5 bases and J by 4 bases, with 10 bases of the junction left unmatched. The CDR3 has 15 amino acids. The CDR3 here is CASSARQGFITEAFF. CDR3 in DNA: TGTGCCAGTAGTGCCAGACAGGGTTTCATCACTGAAGCTTTCTTT. Drawing the rest from reference TRBV19 and TRBJ1-1, the complete variable domain is DGGITQSPKYLFRKEGQNVTLSCEQNLNHDAMYWYRQDPGQGLRLIYYSQIVNDFQKGDIAEGYSVSREKKESFPLTVTSAQKNPTAFYLCASSARQGFITEAFFGQGTRLTVV.

This sequence joins TRBV12-3 or TRBV12-4 and TRBJ2-4; D remains ambiguous. This CDR3 is 12 amino acids long. Trimming took 0 bases from V and 6 from J, leaving 3 bases between them. DNA of the CDR3: TGTGCCAGCAGTTTAGCGAGAAACATTCAGTACTTC. It is translated as CASSLARNIQYF.

This rearrangement joins TRBV7-2 to TRBJ1-5, with unresolved D. There are 12 residues in the CDR3. The V gene's germline CDR1 is SGHTA and CDR2 FQGNSA. V lost 5 bases and J lost 2, with 4 bases in between. CDR3 nucleotides: TGTGCCAGCAGCCCAGGCAATCAGCCCCAGCATTTT. As protein: CASSPGNQPQHF.